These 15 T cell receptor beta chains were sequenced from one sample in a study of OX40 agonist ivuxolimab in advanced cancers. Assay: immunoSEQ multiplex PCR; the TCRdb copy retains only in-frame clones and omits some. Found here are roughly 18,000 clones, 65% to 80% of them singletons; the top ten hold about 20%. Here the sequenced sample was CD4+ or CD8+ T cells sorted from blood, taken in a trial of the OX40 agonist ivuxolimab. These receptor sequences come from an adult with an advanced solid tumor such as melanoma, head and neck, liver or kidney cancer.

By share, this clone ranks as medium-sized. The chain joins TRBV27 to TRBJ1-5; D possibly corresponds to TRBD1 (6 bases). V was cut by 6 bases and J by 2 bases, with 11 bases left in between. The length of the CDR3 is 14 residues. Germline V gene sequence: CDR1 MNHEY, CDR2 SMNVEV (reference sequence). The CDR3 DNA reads TGTGCCAGCAGAAAGGCAGGGGGCAATCAGCCCCAGCATTTT. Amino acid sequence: CASRKAGGNQPQHF.

The CDR3 DNA sequence: TGTGCCAGCTTCCCCGGGGACAGCTTGTGGCAGTTCTTC. Translating gives CASFPGDSLWQFF. The chain has TRBV7-9 and TRBJ2-1; TRBD1 matches 7 bases. V shed 8 bases, J shed 12 bases, and the junction held 13 bases outside the gene matches. CDR1 is SEHNR and CDR2 is FQNEAQ in the germline V gene (reference sequence). The CDR3 is 13 residues long.

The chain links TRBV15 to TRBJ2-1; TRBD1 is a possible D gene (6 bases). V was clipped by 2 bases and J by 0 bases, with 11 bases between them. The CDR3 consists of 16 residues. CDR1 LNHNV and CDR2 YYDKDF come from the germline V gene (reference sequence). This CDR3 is CATSRQGQSSYNEQFF. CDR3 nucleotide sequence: TGTGCCACCAGCAGACAGGGGCAATCCTCCTACAATGAGCAGTTCTTC. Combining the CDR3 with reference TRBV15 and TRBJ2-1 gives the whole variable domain DAMVIQNPRYQVTQFGKPVTLSCSQTLNHNVMYWYQQKSSQAPKLLFHYYDKDFNNEADTPDNFQSRRPNTSFCFLDIRSPGLGDTAMYLCATSRQGQSSYNEQFFGPGTRLTVL.

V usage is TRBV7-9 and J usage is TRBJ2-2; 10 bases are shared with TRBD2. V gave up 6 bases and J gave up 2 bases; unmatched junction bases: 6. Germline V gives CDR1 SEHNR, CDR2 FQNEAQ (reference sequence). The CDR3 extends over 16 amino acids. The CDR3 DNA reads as TGTGCCAGCAGACATACTAGCGGGACTAACACCGGGGAGCTGTTTTTT. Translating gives CASRHTSGTNTGELFF.

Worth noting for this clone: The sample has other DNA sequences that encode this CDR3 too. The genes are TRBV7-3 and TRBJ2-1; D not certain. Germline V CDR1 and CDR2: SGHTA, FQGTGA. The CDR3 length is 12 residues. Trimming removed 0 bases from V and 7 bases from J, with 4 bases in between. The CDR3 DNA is TGTGCCAGCAGCTTAACACGGAATGAGCAGTTCTTC. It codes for CASSLTRNEQFF. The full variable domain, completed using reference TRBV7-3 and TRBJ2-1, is GAGVSQTPSNKVTEKGKYVELRCDPISGHTALYWYRQSLGQGPEFLIYFQGTGAADDSGLPNDRFFAVRPEGSVSTLKIQRTERGDSAVYLCASSLTRNEQFFGPGTRLTVL.

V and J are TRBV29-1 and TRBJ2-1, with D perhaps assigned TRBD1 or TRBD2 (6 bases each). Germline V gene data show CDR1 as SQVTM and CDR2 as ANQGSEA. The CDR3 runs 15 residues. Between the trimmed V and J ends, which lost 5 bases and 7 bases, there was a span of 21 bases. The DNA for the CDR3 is TGCAGCGTTCTGGGGGGCGTAAAAGACCCGAATGAGCAGTTCTTC. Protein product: CSVLGGVKDPNEQFF.

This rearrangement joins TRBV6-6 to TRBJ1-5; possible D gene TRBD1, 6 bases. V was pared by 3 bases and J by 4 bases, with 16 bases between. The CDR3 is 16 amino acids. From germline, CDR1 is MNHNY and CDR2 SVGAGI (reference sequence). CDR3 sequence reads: CASSYDPKGTNQPQHF. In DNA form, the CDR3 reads TGTGCCAGCAGTTATGATCCCAAGGGGACAAATCAGCCCCAGCATTTT.

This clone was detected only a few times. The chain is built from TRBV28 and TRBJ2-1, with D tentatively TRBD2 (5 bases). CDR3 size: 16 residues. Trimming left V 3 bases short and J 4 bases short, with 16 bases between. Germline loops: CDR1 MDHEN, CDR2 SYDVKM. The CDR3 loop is CASSLGIATPYNEQFF. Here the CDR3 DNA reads TGTGCCAGCAGTTTGGGTATAGCGACACCATACAATGAGCAGTTCTTC. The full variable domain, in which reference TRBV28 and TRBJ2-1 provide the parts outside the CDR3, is DVKVTQSSRYLVKRTGEKVFLECVQDMDHENMFWYRQDPGLGLRLIYFSYDVKMKEKGDIPEGYSVSREKKERFSLILESASTNQTSMYLCASSLGIATPYNEQFFGPGTRLTVL.

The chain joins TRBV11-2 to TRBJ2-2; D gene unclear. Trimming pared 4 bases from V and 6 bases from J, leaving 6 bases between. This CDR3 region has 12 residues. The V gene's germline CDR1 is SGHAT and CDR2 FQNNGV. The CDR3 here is CASSYNPGELFF. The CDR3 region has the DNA TGTGCCAGCAGCTACAACCCCGGGGAGCTGTTTTTT.

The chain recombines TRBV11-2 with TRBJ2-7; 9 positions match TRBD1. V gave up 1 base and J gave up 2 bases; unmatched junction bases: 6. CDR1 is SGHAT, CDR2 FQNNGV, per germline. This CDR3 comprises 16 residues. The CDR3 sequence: CASSLGPGQGAYEQYF. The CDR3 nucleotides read TGTGCCAGCAGCTTAGGTCCGGGACAGGGTGCCTACGAGCAGTACTTC. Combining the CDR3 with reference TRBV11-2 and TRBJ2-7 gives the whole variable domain EAGVAQSPRYKIIEKRQSVAFWCNPISGHATLYWYQQILGQGPKLLIQFQNNGVVDDSQLPKDRFSAERLKGVDSTLKIQPAKLEDSAVYLCASSLGPGQGAYEQYFGPGTRLTVT.

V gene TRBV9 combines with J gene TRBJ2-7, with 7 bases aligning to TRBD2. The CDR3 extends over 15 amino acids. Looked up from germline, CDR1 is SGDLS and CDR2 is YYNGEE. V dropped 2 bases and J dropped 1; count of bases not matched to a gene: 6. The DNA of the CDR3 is TGTGCCAGCAGCGTTGAACCTAGCGGTTCCTACGAGCAGTACTTC. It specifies CASSVEPSGSYEQYF. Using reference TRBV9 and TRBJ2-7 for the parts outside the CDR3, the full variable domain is DSGVTQTPKHLITATGQRVTLRCSPRSGDLSVYWYQQSLDQGLQFLIQYYNGEERAKGNILERFSAQQFPDLHSELNLSSLELGDSALYFCASSVEPSGSYEQYFGPGTRLTVT.

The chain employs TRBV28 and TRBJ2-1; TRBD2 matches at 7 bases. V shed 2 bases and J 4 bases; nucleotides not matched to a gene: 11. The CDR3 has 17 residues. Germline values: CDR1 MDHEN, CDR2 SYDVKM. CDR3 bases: TGTGCCAGCAGTTTACCCCCTTGGAGCGGGGATTACAATGAGCAGTTCTTC. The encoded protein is CASSLPPWSGDYNEQFF.

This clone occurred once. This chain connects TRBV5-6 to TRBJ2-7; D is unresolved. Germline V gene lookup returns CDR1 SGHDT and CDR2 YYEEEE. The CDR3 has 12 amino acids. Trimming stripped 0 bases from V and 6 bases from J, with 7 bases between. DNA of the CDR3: TGTGCCAGCAGCTTGGCTTTGAGCGAGCAGTACTTC. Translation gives CASSLALSEQYF.

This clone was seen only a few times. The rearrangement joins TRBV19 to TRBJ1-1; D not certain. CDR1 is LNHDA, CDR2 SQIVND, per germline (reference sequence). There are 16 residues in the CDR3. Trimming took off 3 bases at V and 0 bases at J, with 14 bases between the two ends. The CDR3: CASSIMGSGLNTEAFF. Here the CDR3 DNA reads TGTGCCAGTAGTATTATGGGCAGTGGATTGAACACTGAAGCTTTCTTT.

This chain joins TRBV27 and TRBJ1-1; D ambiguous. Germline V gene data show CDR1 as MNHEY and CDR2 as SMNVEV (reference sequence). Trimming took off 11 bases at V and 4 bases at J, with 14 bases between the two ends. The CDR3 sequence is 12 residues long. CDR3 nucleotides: TGTGCCTGCTGGGGTGTGGGCACTGAAGCTTTCTTT. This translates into CACWGVGTEAFF.